This TCR beta chain was obtained from a study of T-cell memory formation after mild COVID-19. In this sample, this clonotype turned up a few times. The V gene's germline CDR1 is MNHEY and CDR2 SVGEGT. The CDR3 contains 14 residues. The V gene lost 10 bases and the J gene lost 2 bases, with 14 bases spanning the gap. From 5'RACE with constant-segment primers came TCR alpha and TCR beta cDNA libraries that carried sample barcodes and UMIs. In TCRdb, the 5' RACE reads were re-called with MiXCR into one record per CDR3 protein. The sample shows approximately 30,000 distinct CDR3 sequences, 16% of them seen only once.

The chain has TRBV6-2 or TRBV6-3 and TRBJ2-2; TRBD1 is a possible D gene (6 bases). Sequencing input: PBMCs or a T cell subset sorted from them (not recorded which). The sequence came from an adult who had mild COVID-19 (a few samples of this study predate the infection). Cell type and time point are not known. DNA of the CDR3: TGTGCCACTCGAGGGGGAGCTAACACCGGGGAGCTGTTTTTT. This sequence encodes CATRGGANTGELFF.